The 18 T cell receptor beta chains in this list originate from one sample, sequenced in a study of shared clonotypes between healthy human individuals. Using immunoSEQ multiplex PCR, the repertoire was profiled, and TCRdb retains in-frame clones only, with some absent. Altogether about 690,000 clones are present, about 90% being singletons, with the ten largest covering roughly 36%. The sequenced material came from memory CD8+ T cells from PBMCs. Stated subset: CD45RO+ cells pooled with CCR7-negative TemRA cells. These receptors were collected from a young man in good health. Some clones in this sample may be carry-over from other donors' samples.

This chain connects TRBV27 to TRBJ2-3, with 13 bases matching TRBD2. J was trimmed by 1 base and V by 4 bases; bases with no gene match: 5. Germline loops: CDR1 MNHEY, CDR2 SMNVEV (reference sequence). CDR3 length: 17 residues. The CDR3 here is CASSSQGLAGRTDTQYF. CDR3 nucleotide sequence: TGTGCCAGCAGTTCCCAGGGACTAGCGGGACGCACAGATACGCAGTATTTT.

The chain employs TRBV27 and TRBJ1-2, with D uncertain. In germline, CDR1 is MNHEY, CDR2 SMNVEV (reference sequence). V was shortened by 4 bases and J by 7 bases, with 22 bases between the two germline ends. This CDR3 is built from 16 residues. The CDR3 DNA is TGTGCCAGCAGTTCCAGACTCCACTCCGGTAAAGGTGGCTACACCTTC. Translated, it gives CASSSRLHSGKGGYTF.

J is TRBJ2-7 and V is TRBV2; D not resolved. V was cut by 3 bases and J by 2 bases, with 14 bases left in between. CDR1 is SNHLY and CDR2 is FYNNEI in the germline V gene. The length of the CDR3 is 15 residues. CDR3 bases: TGTGCCAGCAGTGATGGGAACAGAGGCCCCTACGAGCAGTACTTC. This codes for CASSDGNRGPYEQYF.

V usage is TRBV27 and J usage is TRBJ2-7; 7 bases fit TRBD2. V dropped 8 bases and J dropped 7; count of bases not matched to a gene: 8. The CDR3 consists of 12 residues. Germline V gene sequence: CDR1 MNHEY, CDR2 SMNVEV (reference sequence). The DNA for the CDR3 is TGTGCCAGCGGGAGGGGCCTGGGAGAGCAGTACTTC. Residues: CASGRGLGEQYF.

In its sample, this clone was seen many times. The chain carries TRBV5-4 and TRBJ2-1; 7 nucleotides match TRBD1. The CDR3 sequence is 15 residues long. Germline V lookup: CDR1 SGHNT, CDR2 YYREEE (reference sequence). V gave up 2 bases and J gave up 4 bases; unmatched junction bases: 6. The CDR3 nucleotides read TGTGCCAGCAGCTTTGGACAGGTCCCTTACAATGAGCAGTTCTTC. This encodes CASSFGQVPYNEQFF. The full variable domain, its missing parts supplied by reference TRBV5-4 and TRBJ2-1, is ETGVTQSPTHLIKTRGQQVTLRCSSQSGHNTVSWYQQALGQGPQFIFQYYREEENGRGNFPPRFSGLQFPNYSSELNVNALELDDSALYLCASSFGQVPYNEQFFGPGTRLTVL.

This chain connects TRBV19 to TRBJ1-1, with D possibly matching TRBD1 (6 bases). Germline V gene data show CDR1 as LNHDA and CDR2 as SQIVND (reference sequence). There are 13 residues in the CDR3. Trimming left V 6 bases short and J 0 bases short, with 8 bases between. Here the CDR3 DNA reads TGTGCCAGTAGCGACAGGTTGAACACTGAAGCTTTCTTT. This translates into CASSDRLNTEAFF.

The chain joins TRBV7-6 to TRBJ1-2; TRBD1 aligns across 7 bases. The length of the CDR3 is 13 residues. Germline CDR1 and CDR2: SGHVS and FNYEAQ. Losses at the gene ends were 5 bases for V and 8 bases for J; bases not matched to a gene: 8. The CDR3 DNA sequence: TGTGCCAGCAGCAATCGACAGGGACAAGGCTACACCTTC. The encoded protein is CASSNRQGQGYTF. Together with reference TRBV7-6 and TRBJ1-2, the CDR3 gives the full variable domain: GAGVSQSPRYKVTKRGQDVALRCDPISGHVSLYWYRQALGQGPEFLTYFNYEAQQDKSGLPNDRFSAERPEGSISTLTIQRTEQRDSAMYRCASSNRQGQGYTFGSGTRLTVV.

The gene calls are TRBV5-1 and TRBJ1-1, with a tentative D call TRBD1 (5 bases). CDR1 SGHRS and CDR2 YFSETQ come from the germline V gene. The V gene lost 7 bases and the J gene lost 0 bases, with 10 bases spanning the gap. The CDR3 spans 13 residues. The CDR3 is CASRQDMNTEAFF. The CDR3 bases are TGCGCCAGCCGCCAGGACATGAACACTGAAGCTTTCTTT.

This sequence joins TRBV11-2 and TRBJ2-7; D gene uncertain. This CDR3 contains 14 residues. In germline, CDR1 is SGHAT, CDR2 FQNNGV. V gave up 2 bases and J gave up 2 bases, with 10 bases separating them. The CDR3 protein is CASSLIEGPYEQYF. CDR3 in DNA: TGTGCCAGCAGCTTAATAGAAGGCCCCTACGAGCAGTACTTC.

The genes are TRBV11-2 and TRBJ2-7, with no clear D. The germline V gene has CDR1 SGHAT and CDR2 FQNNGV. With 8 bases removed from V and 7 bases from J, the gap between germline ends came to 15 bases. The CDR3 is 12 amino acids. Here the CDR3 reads CASGSTYGEQYF. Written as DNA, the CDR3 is TGTGCCAGCGGTAGCACCTATGGAGAGCAGTACTTC. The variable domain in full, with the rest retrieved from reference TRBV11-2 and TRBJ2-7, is EAGVAQSPRYKIIEKRQSVAFWCNPISGHATLYWYQQILGQGPKLLIQFQNNGVVDDSQLPKDRFSAERLKGVDSTLKIQPAKLEDSAVYLCASGSTYGEQYFGPGTRLTVT.

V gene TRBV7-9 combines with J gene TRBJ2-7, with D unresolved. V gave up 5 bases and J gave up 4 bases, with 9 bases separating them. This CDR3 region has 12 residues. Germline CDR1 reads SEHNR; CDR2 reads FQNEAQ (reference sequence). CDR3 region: CASSPEGYEQYF. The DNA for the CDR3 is TGTGCCAGCAGCCCCGAAGGGTACGAGCAGTACTTC.

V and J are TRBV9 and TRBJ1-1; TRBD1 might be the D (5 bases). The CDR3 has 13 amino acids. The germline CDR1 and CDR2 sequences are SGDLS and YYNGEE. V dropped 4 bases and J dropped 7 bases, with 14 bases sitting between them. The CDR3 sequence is CASSSRWGDEAFF. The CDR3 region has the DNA TGTGCCAGCAGCTCCCGGTGGGGGGATGAAGCTTTCTTT.

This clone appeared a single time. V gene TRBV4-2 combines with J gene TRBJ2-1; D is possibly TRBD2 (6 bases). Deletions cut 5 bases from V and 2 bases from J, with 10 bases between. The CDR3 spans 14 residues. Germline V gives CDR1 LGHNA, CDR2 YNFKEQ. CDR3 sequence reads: CASSSTGAYNEQFF. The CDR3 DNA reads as TGTGCCAGCAGCTCTACGGGGGCCTACAATGAGCAGTTCTTC.

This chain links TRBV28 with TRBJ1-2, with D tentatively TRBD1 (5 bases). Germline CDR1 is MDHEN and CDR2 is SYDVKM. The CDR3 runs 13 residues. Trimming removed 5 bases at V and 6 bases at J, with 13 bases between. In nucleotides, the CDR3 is TGTGCCAGCAGTCTTGCGGTGGGGCATGGCTACACCTTC. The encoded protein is CASSLAVGHGYTF.

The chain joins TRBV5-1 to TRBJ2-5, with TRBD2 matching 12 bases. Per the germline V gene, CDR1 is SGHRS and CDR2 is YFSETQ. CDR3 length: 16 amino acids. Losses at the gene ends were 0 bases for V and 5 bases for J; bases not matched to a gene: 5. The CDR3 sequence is CASSLALAGGLETQYF. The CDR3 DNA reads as TGCGCCAGCAGCTTGGCCCTAGCGGGAGGGTTGGAGACCCAGTACTTC.

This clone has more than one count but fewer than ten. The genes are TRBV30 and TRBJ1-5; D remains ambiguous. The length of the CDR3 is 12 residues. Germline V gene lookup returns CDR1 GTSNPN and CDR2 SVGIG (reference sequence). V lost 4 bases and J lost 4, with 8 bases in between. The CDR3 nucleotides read TGTGCCTGGAACGCGGGGAATCAGCCCCAGCATTTT. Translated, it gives CAWNAGNQPQHF.

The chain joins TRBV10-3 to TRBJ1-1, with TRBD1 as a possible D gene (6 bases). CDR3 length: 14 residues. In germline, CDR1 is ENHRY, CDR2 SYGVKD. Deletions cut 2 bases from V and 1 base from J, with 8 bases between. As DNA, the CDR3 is TGTGCCATCAGTGAGAAGGGGGGGAACACTGAAGCTTTCTTT. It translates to CAISEKGGNTEAFF.

The CDR3 DNA reads as TGTGCCAGCAGGATTAGCGGGAGGGCGATTAGAGATACGCAGTATTTT. Amino acid sequence: CASRISGRAIRDTQYF. The rearrangement links TRBV27 to TRBJ2-3, with 11 bases fitting TRBD2. The CDR3 totals 16 residues. J was trimmed by 5 bases and V by 6 bases; bases with no gene match: 10. Germline assignment: CDR1 MNHEY and CDR2 SMNVEV (reference sequence).